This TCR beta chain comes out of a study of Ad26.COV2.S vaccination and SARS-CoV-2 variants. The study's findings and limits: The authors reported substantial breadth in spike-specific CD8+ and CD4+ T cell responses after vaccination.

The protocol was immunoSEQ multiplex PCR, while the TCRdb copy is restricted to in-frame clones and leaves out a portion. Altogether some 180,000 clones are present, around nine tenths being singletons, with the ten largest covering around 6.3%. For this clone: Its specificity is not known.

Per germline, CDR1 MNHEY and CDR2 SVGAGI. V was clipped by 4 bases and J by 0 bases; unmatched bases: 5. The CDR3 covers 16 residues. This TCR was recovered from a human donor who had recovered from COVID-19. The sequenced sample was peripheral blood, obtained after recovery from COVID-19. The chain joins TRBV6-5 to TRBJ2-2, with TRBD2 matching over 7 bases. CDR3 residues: CASSWLAGANTGELFF. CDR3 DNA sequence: TGTGCCAGCAGTTGGTTGGCGGGAGCGAACACCGGGGAGCTGTTTTTT.